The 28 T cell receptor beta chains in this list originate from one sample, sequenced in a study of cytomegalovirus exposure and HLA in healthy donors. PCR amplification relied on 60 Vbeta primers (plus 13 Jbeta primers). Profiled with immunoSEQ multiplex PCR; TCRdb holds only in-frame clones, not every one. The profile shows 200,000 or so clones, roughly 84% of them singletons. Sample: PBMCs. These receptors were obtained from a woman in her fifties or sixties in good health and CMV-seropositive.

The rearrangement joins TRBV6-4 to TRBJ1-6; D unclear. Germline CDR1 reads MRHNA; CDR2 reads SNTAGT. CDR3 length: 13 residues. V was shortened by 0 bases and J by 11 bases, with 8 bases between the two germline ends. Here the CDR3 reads CASSDSRDTPLHF. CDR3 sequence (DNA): TGTGCCAGCAGTGACTCTCGCGATACACCCCTCCACTTT.

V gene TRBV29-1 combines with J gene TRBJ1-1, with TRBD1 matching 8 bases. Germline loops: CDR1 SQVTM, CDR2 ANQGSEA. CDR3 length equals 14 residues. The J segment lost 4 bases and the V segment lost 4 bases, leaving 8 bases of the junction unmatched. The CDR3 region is CSVASTGVGTEAFF. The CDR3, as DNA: TGCAGCGTTGCCTCGACAGGGGTAGGCACTGAAGCTTTCTTT.

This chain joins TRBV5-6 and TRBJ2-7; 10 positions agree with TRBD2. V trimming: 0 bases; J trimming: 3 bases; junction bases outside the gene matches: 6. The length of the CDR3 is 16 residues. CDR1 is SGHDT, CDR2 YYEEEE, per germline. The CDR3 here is CASSLVSGGPLYEQYF. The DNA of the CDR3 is TGTGCCAGCAGCTTGGTTAGCGGGGGGCCGCTCTACGAGCAGTACTTC.

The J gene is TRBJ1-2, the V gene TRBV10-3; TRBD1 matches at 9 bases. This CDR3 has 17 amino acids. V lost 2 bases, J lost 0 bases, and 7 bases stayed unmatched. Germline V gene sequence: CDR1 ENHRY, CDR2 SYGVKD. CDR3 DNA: TGTGCCATCAGTGAGGGACAGGGGACCTACTCTAACTATGGCTACACCTTC. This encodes CAISEGQGTYSNYGYTF.

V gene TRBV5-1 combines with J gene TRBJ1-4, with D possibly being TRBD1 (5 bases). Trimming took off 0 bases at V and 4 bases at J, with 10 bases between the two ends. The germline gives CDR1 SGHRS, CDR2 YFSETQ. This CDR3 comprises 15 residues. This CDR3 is CASSLALGVNEKLFF. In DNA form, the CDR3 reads TGCGCCAGCAGCTTGGCCTTAGGGGTTAATGAAAAACTGTTTTTT.

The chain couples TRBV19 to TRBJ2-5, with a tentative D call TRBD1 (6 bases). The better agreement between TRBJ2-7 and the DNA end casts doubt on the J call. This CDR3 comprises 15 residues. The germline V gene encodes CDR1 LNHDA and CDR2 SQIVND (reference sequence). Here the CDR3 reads CASSLTGIPSYEQYF. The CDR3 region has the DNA TGTGCCAGTAGTCTCACAGGGATCCCCTCCTACGAGCAGTACTTC.

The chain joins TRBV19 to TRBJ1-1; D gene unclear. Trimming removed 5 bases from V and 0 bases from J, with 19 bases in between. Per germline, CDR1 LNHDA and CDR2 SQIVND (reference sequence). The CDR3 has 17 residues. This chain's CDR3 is CASSFHKTGVLNTEAFF. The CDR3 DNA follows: TGTGCCAGTAGTTTCCATAAAACGGGAGTATTGAACACTGAAGCTTTCTTT.

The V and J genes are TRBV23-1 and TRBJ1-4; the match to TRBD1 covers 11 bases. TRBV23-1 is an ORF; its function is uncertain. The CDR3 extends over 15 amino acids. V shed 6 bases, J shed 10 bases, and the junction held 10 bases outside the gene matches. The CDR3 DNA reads TGCGCCAGCAGCCAACGGACAGGGGGCTTTGGAAAACTGTTTTTT. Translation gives CASSQRTGGFGKLFF.

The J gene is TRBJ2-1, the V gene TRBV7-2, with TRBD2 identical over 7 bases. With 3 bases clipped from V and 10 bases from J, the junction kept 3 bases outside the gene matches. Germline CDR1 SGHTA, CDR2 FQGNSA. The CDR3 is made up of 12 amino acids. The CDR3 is CASSFPGGEQFF. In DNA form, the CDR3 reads TGTGCCAGCAGCTTTCCCGGGGGGGAGCAGTTCTTC.

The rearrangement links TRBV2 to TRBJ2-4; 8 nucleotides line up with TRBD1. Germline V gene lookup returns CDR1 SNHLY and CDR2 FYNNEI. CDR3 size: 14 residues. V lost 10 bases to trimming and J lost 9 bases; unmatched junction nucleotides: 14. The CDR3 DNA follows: TGTGCCAACGAAAAGGACAGGGTTGGGGGCATTCAGTACTTC. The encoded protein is CANEKDRVGGIQYF.

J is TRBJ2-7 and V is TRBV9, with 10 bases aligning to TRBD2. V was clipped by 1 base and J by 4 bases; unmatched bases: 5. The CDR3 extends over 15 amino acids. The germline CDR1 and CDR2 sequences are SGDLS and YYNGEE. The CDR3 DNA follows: TGTGCCAGCAGCGTATCTACTAGCGGGGAGTACGAGCAGTACTTC. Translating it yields CASSVSTSGEYEQYF. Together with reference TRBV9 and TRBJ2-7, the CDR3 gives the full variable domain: DSGVTQTPKHLITATGQRVTLRCSPRSGDLSVYWYQQSLDQGLQFLIQYYNGEERAKGNILERFSAQQFPDLHSELNLSSLELGDSALYFCASSVSTSGEYEQYFGPGTRLTVT.

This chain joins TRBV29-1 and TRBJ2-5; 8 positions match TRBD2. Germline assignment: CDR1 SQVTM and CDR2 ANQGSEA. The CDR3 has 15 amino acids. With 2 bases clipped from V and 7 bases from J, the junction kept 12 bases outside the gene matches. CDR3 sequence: CSVEYTSGPPGTQYF. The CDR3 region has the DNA TGCAGCGTTGAATACACTAGCGGCCCTCCTGGGACCCAGTACTTC. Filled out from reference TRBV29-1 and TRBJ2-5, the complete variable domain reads SAVISQKPSRDICQRGTSLTIQCQVDSQVTMMFWYRQQPGQSLTLIATANQGSEATYESGFVIDKFPISRPNLTFSTLTVSNMSPEDSSIYLCSVEYTSGPPGTQYFGPGTRLLVL.

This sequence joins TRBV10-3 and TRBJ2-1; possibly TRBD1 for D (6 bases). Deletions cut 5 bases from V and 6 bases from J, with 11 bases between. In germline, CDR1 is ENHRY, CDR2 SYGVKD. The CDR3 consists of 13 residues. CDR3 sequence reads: CAISSGEINEQFF. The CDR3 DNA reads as TGTGCCATCAGTTCAGGGGAGATCAATGAGCAGTTCTTC.

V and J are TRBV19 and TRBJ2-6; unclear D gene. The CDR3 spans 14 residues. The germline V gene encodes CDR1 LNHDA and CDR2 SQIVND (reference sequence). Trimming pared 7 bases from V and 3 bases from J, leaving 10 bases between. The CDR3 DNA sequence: TGTGCCAGTACCCTCCCAGGTGGGGCCAACGTCCTGACTTTC. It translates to CASTLPGGANVLTF.

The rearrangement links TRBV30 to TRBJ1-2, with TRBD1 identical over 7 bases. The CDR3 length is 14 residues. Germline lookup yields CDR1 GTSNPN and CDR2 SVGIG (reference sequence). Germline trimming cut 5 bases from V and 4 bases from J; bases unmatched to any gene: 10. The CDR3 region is CAWVVRDSSYGYTF. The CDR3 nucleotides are TGTGCCTGGGTTGTCCGGGACAGTAGCTATGGCTACACCTTC.

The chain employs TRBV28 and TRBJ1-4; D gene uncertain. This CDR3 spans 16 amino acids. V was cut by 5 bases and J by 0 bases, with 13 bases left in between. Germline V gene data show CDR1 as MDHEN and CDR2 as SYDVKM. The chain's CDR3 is CASSPPRGATNEKLFF. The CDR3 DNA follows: TGTGCCAGCAGTCCCCCCCGCGGCGCAACTAATGAAAAACTGTTTTTT.

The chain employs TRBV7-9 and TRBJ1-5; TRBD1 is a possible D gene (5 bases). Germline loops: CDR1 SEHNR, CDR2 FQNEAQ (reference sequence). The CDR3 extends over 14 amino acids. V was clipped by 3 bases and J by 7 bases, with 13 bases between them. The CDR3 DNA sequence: TGTGCCAGCAGCTTTCGGGGGTTGAACCAGCCCCAGCATTTT. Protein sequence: CASSFRGLNQPQHF.

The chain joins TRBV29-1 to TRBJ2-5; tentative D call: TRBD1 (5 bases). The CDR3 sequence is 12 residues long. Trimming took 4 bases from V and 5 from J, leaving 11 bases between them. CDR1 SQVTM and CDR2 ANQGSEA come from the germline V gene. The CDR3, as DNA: TGCAGCGTTGGCGACAGATCGGAGACCCAGTACTTC. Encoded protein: CSVGDRSETQYF.

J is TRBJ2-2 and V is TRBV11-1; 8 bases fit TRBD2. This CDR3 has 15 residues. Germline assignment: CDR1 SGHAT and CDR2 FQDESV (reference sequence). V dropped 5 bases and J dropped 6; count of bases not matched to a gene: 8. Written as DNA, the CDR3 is TGTGCCAGCAGCCCCCCCGGGAGGGGATCCGGGGAGCTGTTTTTT. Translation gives CASSPPGRGSGELFF.

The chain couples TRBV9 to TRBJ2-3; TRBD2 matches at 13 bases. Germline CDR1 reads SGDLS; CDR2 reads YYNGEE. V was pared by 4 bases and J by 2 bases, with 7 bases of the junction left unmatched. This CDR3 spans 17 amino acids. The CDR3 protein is CASSKRTSGGPTDTQYF. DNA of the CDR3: TGTGCCAGCAGCAAACGGACTAGCGGGGGACCCACAGATACGCAGTATTTT. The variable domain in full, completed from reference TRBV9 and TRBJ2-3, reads DSGVTQTPKHLITATGQRVTLRCSPRSGDLSVYWYQQSLDQGLQFLIQYYNGEERAKGNILERFSAQQFPDLHSELNLSSLELGDSALYFCASSKRTSGGPTDTQYFGPGTRLTVL.

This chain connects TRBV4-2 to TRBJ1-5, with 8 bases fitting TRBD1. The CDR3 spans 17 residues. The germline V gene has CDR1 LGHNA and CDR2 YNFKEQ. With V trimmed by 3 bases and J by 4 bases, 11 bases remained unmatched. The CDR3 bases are TGTGCCAGCAGCCAGAATACAGGACAGGGCGGAAATCAGCCCCAGCATTTT. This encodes CASSQNTGQGGNQPQHF.

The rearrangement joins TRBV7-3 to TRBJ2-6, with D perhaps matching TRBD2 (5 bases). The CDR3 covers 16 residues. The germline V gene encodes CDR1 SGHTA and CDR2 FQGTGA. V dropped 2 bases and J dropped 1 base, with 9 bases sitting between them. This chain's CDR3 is CASSLGRGSGANVLTF. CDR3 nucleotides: TGTGCCAGCAGCTTAGGCAGAGGGTCTGGGGCCAACGTCCTGACTTTC. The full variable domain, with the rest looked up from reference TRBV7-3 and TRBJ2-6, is GAGVSQTPSNKVTEKGKYVELRCDPISGHTALYWYRQSLGQGPEFLIYFQGTGAADDSGLPNDRFFAVRPEGSVSTLKIQRTERGDSAVYLCASSLGRGSGANVLTFGAGSRLTVL.

The CDR3 sequence is CASSRGDNAYEQYF. The CDR3 region has the DNA TGCGCCAGCAGCCGGGGGGACAATGCCTACGAGCAGTACTTC. The chain carries TRBV5-1 and TRBJ2-5; D may be TRBD2 (7 bases). The tail of the sequence fits TRBJ2-7 better, so the J call may be wrong. This CDR3 comprises 14 residues. In germline, CDR1 is SGHRS, CDR2 YFSETQ.

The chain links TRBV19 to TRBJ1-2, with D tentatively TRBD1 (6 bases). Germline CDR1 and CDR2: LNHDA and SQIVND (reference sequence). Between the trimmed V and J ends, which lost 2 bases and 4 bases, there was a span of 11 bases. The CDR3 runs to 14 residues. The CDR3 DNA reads TGTGCCAGTAGTATACAGGGGACGACCTATGGCTACACCTTC. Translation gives CASSIQGTTYGYTF.

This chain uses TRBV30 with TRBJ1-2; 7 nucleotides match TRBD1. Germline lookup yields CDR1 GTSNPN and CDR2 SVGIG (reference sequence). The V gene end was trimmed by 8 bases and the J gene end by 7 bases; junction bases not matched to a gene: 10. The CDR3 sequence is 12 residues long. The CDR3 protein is CAGQGGYGGYTF. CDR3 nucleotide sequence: TGTGCCGGGCAGGGGGGTTATGGTGGCTACACCTTC.

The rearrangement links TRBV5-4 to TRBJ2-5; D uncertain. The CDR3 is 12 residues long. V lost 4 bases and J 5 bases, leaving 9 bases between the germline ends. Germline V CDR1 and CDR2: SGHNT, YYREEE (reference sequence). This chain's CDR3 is CASSRERETQYF. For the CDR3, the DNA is TGTGCCAGCAGCAGAGAGAGGGAGACCCAGTACTTC.

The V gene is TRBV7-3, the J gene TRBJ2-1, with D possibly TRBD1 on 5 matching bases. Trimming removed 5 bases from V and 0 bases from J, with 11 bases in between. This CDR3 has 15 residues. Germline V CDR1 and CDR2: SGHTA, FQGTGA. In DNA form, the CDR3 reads TGTGCCAGCAGCCCCAGGGCCGGCTCCTACAATGAGCAGTTCTTC. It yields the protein CASSPRAGSYNEQFF.

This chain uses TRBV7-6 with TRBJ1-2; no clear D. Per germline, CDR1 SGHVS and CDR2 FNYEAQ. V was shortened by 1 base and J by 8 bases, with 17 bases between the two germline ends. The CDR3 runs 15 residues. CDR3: CASSLDSAIPTGYTF. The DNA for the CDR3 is TGTGCCAGCAGCTTAGATTCCGCAATCCCTACCGGCTACACCTTC.